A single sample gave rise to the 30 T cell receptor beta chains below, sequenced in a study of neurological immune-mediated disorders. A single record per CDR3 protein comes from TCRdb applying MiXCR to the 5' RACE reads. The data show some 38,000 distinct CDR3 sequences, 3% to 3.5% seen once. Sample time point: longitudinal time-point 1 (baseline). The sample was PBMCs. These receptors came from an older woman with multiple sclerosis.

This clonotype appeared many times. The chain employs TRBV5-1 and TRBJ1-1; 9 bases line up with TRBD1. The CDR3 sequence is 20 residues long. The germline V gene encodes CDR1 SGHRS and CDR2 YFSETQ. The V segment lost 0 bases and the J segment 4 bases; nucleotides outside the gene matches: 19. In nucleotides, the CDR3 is TGCGCCAGCAGCTTGGTAGTGGGACAGGGATCTACTTTTCCGATCACTGAAGCTTTCTTT. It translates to CASSLVVGQGSTFPITEAFF.

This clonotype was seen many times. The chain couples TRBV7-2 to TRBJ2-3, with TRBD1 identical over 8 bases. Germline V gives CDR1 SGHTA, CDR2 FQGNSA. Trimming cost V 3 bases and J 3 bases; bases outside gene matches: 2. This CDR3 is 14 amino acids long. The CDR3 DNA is TGTGCCAGCAGCTTCGGGGACAGGACAGATACGCAGTATTTT. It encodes CASSFGDRTDTQYF.

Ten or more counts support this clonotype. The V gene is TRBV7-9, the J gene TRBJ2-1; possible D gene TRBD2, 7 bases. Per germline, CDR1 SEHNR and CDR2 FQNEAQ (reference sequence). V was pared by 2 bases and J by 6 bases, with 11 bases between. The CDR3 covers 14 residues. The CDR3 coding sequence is TGTGCCAGCAGCTTATACAGGGAGGGCAATGAGCAGTTCTTC. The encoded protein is CASSLYREGNEQFF.

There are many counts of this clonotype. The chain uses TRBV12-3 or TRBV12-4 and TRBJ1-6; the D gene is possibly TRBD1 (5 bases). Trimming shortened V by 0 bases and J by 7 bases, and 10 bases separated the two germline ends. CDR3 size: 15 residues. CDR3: CASSLAGQGNSPLHF. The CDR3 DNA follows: TGTGCCAGCAGTTTAGCAGGGCAGGGAAATTCACCCCTCCACTTT.

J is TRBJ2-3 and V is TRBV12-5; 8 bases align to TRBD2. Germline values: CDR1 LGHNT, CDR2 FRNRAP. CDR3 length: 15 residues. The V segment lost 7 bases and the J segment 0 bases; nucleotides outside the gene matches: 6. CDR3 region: CASALGLASTDTQYF. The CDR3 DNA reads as TGTGCTAGTGCCCTTGGACTAGCCAGCACAGATACGCAGTATTTT.

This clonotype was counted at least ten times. The CDR3 reads CASSASSGGRETQYF. DNA of the CDR3: TGTGCCAGCAGTGCGTCTAGCGGGGGGAGAGAGACCCAGTACTTC. V gene TRBV2 combines with J gene TRBJ2-5; 11 bases are a match to TRBD2. The V gene's germline CDR1 is SNHLY and CDR2 FYNNEI. The CDR3 is made up of 15 amino acids. Unmatched junction bases numbered 5, after V lost 4 bases and J lost 4 bases.

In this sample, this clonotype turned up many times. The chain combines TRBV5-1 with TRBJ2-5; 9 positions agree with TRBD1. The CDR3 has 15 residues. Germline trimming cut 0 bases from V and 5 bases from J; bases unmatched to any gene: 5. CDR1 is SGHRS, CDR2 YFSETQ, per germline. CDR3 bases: TGCGCCAGCAGCTTGGGGACAGGGGCCGCCGAGACCCAGTACTTC. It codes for CASSLGTGAAETQYF. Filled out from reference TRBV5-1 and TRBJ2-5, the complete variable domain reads KAGVTQTPRYLIKTRGQQVTLSCSPISGHRSVSWYQQTPGQGLQFLFEYFSETQRNKGNFPGRFSGRQFSNSRSEMNVSTLELGDSALYLCASSLGTGAAETQYFGPGTRLLVL.

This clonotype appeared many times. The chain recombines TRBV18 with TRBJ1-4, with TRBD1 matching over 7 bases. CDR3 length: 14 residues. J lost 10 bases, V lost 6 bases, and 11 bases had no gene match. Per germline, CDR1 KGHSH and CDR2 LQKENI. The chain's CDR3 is CASSPTGYEGKLFF. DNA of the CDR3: TGTGCCAGCTCTCCGACAGGGTACGAAGGAAAACTGTTTTTT.

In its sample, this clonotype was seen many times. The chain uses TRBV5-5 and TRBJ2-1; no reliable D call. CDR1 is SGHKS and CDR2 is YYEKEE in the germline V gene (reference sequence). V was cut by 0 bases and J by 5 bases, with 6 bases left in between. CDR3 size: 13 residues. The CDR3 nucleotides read TGTGCCAGCAGCTTGGGTCCAGACAATGAGCAGTTCTTC. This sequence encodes CASSLGPDNEQFF.

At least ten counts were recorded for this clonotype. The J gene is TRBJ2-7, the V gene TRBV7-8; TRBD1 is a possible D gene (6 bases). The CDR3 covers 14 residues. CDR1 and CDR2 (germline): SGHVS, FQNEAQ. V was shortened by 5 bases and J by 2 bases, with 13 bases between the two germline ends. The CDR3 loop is CASSGRDTTYEQYF. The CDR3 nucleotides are TGTGCCAGCAGCGGAAGGGACACCACCTACGAGCAGTACTTC.

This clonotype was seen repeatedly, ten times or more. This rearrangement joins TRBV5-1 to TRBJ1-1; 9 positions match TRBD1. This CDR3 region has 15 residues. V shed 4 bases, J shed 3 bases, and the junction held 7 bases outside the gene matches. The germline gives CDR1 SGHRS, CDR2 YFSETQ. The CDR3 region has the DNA TGCGCCAGCAGCAACCAGGGACAGGGAGACACTGAAGCTTTCTTT. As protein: CASSNQGQGDTEAFF.

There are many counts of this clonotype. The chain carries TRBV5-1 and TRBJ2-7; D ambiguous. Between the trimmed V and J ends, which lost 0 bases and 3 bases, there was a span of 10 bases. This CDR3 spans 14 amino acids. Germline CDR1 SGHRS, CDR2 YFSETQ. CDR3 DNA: TGCGCCAGCAGCTTGGTGACGGATTACTACGAGCAGTACTTC. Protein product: CASSLVTDYYEQYF.

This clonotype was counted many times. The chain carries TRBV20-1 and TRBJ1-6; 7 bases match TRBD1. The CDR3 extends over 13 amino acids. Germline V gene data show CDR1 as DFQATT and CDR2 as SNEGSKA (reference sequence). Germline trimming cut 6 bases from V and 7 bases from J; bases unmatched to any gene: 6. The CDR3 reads CSARRDSNSPLHF. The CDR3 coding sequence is TGCAGTGCGAGGAGGGACAGCAATTCACCCCTCCACTTT.

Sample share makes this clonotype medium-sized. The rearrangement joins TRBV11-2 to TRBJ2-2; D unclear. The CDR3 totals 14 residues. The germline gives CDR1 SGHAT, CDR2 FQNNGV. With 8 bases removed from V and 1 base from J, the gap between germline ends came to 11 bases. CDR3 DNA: TGTGCCAGCCGACCGGTGGGGAACACCGGGGAGCTGTTTTTT. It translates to CASRPVGNTGELFF.

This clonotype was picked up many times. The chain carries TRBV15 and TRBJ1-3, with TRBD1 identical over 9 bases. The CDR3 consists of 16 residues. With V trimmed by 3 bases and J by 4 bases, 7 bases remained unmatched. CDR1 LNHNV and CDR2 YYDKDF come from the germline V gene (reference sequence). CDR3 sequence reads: CATSRDTGGAGNTIYF. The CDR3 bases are TGTGCCACCAGCAGGGACACAGGGGGCGCGGGAAACACCATATATTTT.

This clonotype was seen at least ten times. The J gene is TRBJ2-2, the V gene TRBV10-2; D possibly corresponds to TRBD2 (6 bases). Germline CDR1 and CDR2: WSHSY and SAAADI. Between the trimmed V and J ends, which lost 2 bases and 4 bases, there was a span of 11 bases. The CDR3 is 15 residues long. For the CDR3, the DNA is TGCGCCAGCAGTGAGGGGCGGGGAAGCACCGGGGAGCTGTTTTTT. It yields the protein CASSEGRGSTGELFF.

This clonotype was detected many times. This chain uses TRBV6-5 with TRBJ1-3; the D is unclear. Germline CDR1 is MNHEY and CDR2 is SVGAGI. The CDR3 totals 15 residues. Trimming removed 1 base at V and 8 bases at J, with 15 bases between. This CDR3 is CASSYFPARVHTIYF. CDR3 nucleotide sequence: TGTGCCAGCAGTTACTTCCCGGCGCGGGTACACACCATATATTTT.

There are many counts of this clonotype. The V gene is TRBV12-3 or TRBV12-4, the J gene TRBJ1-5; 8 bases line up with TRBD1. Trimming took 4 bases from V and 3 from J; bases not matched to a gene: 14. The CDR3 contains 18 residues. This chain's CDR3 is CASSSHGQGRTDNQPQHF. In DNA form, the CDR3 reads TGTGCCAGCAGTTCACATGGACAGGGCCGAACCGACAATCAGCCCCAGCATTTT.

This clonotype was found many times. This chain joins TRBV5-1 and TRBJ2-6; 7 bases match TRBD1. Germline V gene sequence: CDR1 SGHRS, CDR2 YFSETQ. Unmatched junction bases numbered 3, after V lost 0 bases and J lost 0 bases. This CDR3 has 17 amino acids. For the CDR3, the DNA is TGCGCCAGCAGCTTGGCGGACAGGCTCTCTGGGGCCAACGTCCTGACTTTC. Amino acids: CASSLADRLSGANVLTF.

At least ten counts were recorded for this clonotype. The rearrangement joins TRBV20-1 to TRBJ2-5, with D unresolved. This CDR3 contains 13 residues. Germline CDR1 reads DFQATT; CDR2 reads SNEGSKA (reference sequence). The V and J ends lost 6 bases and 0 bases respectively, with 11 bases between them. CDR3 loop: CSARPPDQETQYF. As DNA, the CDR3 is TGCAGTGCGAGACCCCCAGACCAAGAGACCCAGTACTTC.

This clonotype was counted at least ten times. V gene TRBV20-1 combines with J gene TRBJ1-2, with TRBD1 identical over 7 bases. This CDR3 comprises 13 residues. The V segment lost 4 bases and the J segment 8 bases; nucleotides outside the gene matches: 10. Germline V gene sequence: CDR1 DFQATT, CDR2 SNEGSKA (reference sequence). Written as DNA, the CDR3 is TGCAGTGCTATCCACCAGGGGGGTGGGGGCTACACCTTC. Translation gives CSAIHQGGGGYTF.

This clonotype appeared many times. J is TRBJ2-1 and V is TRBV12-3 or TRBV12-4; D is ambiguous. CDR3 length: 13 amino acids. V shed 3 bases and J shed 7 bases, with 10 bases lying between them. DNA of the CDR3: TGTGCCAGCAGTTTGGTCGGATGGAATGAGCAGTTCTTC. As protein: CASSLVGWNEQFF.

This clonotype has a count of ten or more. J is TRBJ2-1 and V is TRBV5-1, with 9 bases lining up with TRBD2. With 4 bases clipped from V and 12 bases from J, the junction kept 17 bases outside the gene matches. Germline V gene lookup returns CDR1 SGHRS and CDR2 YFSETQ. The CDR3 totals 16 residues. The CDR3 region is CASSLDLAGPPGGQFF. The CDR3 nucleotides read TGCGCCAGCAGCCTCGACCTAGCGGGGCCCCCAGGCGGGCAGTTCTTC. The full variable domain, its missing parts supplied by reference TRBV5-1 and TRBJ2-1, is KAGVTQTPRYLIKTRGQQVTLSCSPISGHRSVSWYQQTPGQGLQFLFEYFSETQRNKGNFPGRFSGRQFSNSRSEMNVSTLELGDSALYLCASSLDLAGPPGGQFFGPGTRLTVL.

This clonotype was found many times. CDR3 amino acids: CASGGVGEQFF. For the CDR3, the DNA is TGTGCCAGCGGGGGGGTCGGGGAGCAGTTCTTC. The V call is TRBV12-3 or TRBV12-4, the J call TRBJ2-1; 7 bases fit TRBD2. The V gene end was trimmed by 8 bases and the J gene end by 10 bases; junction bases not matched to a gene: 5. This CDR3 has 11 amino acids.

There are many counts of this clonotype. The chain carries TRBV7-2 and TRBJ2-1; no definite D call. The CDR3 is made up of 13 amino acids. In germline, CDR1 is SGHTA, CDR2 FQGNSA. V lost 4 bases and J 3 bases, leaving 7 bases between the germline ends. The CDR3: CASSSTVYNEQFF. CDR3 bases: TGTGCCAGCAGCTCCACTGTCTACAATGAGCAGTTCTTC.

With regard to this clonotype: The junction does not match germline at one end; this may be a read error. The CDR3 spells CDSSKGGYEQYF. For the CDR3, the DNA is TGTGACAGCAGCAAAGGCGGGTACGAGCAGTACTTC. The V call is TRBV3-1, the J call TRBJ2-7; the D gene is possibly TRBD2 (5 bases). The germline CDR1 and CDR2 sequences are LGHDT and YNNKEL (reference sequence). This CDR3 region has 12 residues.

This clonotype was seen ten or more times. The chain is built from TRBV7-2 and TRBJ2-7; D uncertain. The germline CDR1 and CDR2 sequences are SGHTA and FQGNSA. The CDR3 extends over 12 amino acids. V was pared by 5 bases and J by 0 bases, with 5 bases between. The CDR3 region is CASSQSSYEQYF. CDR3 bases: TGTGCCAGCAGCCAGAGCTCCTACGAGCAGTACTTC.

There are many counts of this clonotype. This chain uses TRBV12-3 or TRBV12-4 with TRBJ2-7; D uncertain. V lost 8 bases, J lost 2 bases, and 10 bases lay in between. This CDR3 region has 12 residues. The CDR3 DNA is TGTGCCAGCGGCGAATATACCTACGAGCAGTACTTC. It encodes CASGEYTYEQYF.

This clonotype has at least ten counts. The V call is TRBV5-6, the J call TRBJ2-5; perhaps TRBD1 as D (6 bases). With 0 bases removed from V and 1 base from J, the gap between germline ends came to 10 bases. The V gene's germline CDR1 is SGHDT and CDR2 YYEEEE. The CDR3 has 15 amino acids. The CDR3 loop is CASSLGRTAQETQYF. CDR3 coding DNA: TGTGCCAGCAGCTTGGGTAGGACAGCCCAAGAGACCCAGTACTTC.

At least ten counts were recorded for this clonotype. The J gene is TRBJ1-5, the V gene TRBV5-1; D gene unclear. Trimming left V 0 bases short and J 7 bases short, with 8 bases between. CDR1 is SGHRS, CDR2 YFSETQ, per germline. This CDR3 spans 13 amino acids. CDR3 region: CASSLDAGQPQHF. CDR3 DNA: TGCGCCAGCAGCTTGGATGCGGGGCAGCCCCAGCATTTT. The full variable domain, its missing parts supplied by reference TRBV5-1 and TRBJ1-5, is KAGVTQTPRYLIKTRGQQVTLSCSPISGHRSVSWYQQTPGQGLQFLFEYFSETQRNKGNFPGRFSGRQFSNSRSEMNVSTLELGDSALYLCASSLDAGQPQHFGDGTRLSIL.